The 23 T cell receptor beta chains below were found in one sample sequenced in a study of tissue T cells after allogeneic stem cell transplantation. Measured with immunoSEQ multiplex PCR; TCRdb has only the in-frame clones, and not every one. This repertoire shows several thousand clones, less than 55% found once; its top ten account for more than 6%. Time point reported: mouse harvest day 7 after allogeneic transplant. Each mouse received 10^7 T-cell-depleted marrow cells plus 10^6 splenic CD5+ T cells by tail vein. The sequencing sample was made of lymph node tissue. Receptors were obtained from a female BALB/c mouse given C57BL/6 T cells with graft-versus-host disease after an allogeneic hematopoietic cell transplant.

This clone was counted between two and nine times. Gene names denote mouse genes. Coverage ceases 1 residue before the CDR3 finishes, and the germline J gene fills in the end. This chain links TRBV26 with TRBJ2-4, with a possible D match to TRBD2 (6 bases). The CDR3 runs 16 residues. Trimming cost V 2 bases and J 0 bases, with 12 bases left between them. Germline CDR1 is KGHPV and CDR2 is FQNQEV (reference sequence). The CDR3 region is CASSLPLGISQNTLYF. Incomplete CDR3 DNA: TGTGCCAGCAGTCTGCCCCTGGGGATTAGTCAAAACACCTTGTAC.

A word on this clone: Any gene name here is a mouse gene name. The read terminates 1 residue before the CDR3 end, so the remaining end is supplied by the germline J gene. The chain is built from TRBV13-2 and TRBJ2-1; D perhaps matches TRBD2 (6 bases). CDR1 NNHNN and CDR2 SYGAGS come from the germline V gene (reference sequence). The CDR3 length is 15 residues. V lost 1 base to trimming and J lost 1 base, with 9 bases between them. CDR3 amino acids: CASGDNWENYAEQFF. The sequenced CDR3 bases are TGTGCCAGCGGTGATAACTGGGAGAACTATGCTGAGCAGTTC.

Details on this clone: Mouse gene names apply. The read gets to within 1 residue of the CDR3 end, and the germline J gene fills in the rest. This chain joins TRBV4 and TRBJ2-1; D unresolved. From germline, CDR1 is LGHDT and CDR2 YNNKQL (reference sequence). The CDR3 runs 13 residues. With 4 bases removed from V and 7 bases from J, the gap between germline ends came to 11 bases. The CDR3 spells CASSWGGWAEQFF. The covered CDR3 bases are TGTGCCAGCAGCTGGGGAGGATGGGCTGAGCAGTTC.

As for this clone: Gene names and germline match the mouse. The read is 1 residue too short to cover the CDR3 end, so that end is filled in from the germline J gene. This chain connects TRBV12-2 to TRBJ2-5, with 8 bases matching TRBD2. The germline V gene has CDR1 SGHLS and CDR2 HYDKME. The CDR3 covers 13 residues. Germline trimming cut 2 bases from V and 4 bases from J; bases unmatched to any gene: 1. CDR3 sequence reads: CASSPWGEDTQYF. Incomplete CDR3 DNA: TGTGCCAGCTCTCCCTGGGGGGAAGACACCCAGTAC.

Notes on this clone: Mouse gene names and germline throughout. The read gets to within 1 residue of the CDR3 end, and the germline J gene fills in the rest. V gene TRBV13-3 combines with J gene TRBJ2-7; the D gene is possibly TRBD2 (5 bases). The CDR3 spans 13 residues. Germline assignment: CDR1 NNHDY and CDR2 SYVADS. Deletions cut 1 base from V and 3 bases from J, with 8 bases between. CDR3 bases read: TGTGCCAGCAGTGATAGGACTTTCTATGAACAGTAC. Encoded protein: CASSDRTFYEQY. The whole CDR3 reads CASSDRTFYEQYF.

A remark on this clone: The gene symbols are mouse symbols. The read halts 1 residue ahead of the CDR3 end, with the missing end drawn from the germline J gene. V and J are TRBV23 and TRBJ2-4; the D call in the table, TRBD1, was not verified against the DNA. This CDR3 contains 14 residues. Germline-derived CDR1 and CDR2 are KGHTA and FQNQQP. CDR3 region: CSSSQLQSQNTLYF. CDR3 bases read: TGCTCCAGCAGTCAATTGCAGAGTCAAAACACCTTGTAC.

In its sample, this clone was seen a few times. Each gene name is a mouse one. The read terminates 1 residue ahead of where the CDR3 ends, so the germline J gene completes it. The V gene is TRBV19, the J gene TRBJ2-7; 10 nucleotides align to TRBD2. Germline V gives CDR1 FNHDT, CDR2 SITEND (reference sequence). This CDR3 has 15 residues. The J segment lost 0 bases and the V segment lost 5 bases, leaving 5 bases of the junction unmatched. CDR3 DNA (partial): TGTGCCAGCAGAAGACTGGGGGGCTCCTCCTATGAACAGTAC. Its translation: CASRRLGGSSYEQY. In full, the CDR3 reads CASRRLGGSSYEQYF.

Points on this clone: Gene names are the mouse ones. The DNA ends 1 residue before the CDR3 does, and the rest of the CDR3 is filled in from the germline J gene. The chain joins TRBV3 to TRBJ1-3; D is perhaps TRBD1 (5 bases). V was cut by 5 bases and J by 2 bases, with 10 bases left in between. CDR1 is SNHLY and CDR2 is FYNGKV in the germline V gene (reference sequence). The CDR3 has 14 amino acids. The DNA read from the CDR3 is TGTGCCAGCAGCCCCCAGGGAGCTGGAAATACGCTCTAT. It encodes CASSPQGAGNTLY. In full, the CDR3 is CASSPQGAGNTLYF.

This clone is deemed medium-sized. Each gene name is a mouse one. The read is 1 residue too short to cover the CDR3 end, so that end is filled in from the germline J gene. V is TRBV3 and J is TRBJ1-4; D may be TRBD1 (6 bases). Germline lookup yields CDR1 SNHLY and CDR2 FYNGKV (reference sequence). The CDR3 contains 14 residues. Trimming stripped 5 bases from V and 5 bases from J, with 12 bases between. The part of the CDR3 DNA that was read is TGTGCCAGCAGCCCCATGGGACAAAACGAAAGATTATTT. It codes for CASSPMGQNERLF. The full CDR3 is CASSPMGQNERLFF.

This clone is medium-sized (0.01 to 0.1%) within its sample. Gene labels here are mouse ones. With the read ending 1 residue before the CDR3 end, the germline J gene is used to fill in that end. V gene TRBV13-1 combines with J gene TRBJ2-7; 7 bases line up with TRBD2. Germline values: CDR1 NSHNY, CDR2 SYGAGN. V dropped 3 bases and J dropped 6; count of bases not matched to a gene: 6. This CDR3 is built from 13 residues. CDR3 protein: CASSGGGGSEQYF. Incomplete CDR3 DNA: TGTGCCAGCAGTGGGGGGGGAGGGAGTGAACAGTAC.

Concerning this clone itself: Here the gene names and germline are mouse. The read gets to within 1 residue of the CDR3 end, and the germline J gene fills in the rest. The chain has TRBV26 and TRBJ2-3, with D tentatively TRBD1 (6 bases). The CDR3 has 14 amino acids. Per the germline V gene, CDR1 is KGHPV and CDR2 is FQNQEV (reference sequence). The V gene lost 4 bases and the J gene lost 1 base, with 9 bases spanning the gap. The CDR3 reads CASSPGHGAETLYF. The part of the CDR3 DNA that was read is TGTGCCAGCAGTCCGGGACATGGTGCAGAAACGCTGTAT.

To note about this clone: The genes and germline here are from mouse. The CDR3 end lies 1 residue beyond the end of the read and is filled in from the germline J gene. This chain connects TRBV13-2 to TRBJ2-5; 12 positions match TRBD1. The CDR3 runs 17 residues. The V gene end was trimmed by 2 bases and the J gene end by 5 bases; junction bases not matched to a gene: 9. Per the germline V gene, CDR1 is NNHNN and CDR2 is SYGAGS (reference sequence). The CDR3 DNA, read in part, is TGTGCCAGCGGTGACCCTTACCGGGACAGGGGGCGAGACACCCAGTAC. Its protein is CASGDPYRDRGRDTQY. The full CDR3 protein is CASGDPYRDRGRDTQYF.

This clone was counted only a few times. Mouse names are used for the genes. CDR3 DNA (partial): TGTGCCAGCAGCCAAGAGGGGACAGGGGTTGAACAGTAC. Its translation: CASSQEGTGVEQY. The entire CDR3 protein is CASSQEGTGVEQYF. The chain carries TRBV2 and TRBJ2-7, with TRBD1 matching over 10 bases. The read ends 1 residue before the CDR3 terminus; that terminus is restored from the germline J gene. CDR1 LGHNA and CDR2 YSYQKL come from the germline V gene. The CDR3 length is 14 residues. Trimming removed 0 bases from V and 6 bases from J; junction bases left unmatched: 2.

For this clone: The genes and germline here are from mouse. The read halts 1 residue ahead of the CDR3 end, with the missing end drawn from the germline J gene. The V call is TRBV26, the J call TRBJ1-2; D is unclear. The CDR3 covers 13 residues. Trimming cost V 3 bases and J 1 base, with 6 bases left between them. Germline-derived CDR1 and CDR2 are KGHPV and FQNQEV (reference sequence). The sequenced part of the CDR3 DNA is TGTGCCAGCAGTCTTATCCTAAACTCCGACTACACC. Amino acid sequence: CASSLILNSDYT. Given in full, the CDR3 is CASSLILNSDYTF.

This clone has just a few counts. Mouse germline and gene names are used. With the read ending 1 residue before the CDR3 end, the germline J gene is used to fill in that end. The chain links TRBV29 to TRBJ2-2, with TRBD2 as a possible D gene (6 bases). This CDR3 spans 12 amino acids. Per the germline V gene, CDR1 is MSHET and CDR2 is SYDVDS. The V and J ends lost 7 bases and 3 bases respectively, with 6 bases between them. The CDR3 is CASTGDTGQLYF. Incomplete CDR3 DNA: TGTGCTAGCACTGGGGACACCGGGCAGCTCTAC.

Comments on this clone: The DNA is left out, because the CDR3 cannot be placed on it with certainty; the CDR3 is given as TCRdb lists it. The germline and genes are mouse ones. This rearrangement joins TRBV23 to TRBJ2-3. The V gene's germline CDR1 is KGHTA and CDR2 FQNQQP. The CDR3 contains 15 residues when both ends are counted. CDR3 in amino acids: CSSSQVGRGAETLYF.

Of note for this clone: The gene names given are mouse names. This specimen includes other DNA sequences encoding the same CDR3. The CDR3: CASSLSGFGNTLYF. CDR3 bases read: TGTGCCAGCAGTCTGTCGGGGTTTGGAAATACGCTCTAT. J is TRBJ1-3 and V is TRBV26; D unresolved. The sequenced fragment ends 1 residue before the CDR3 boundary, so the rest is inferred from the germline J gene. The V end lost 0 bases, the J end lost 3 bases, and 6 bases lay between the germline ends. Germline values: CDR1 KGHPV, CDR2 FQNQEV (reference sequence). The CDR3 covers 14 residues.

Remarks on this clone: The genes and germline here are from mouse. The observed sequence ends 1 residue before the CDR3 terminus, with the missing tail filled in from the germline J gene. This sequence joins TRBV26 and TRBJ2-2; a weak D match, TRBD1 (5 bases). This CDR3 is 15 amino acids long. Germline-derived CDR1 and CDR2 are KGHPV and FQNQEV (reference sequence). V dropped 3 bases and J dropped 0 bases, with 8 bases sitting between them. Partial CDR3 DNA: TGTGCCAGCAGTCTCGACAGTGCAAACACCGGGCAGCTCTAC. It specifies CASSLDSANTGQLY. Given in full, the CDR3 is CASSLDSANTGQLYF. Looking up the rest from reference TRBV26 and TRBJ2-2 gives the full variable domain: NSKVIQTPRYLVKGQGQKAKMRCIPEKGHPVVFWYQQNKNNEFKFLINFQNQEVLQQIDMTEKRFSAECPSNSPCSLEIQSSEAGDSALYLCASSLDSANTGQLYFGEGSKLTVL.

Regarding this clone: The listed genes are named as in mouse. CDR3 amino acids: CASSLYENYAEQFF. Incomplete CDR3 DNA: TGTGCCAGCAGTCTGTATGAGAACTATGCTGAGCAGTTC. The rearrangement joins TRBV24 to TRBJ2-1; D is ambiguous. The read finishes 1 residue shy of the CDR3 end, and the germline J gene is used to complete it. Per the germline V gene, CDR1 is KGHTA and CDR2 is FRNEEI. Trimming took off 0 bases at V and 1 base at J, with 4 bases between the two ends. This CDR3 has 14 residues.

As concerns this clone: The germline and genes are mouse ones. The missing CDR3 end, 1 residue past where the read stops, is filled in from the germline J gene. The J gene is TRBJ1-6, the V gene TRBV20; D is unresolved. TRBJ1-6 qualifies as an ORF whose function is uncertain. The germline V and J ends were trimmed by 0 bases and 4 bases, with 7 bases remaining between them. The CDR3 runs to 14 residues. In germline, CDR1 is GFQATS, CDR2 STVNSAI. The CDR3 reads CGARDWGYNSPLYF. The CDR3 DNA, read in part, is TGTGGTGCTAGGGATTGGGGTTATAATTCGCCCCTCTAC.

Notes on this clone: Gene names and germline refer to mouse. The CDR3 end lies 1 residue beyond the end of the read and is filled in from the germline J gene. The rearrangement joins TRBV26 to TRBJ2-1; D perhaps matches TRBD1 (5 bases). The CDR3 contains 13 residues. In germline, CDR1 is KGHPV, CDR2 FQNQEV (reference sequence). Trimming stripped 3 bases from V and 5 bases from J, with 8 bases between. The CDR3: CASSLQGNAEQFF. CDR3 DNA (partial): TGTGCCAGCAGTCTCCAGGGAAATGCTGAGCAGTTC.

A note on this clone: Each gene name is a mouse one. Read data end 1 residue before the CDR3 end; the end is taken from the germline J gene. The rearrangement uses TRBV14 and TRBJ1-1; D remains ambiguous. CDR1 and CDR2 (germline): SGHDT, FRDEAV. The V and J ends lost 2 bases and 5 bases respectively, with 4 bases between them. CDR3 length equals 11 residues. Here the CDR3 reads CASSLTTEVFF. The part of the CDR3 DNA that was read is TGTGCCAGCAGTTTGACAACAGAAGTCTTC.

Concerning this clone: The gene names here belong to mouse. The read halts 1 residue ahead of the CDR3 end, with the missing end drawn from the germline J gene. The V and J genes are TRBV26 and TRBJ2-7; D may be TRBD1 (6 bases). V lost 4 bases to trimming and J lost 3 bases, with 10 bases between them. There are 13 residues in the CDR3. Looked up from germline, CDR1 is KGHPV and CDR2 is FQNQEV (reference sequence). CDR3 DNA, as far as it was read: TGTGCCAGCAGTCGGGACACCCTCTATGAACAGTAC. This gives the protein CASSRDTLYEQY. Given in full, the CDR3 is CASSRDTLYEQYF.